The 10 T cell receptor beta chains listed next were all sequenced from one sample in a study of OX40 agonist ivuxolimab in advanced cancers. Sequencing used immunoSEQ multiplex PCR; TCRdb keeps in-frame clones, though not all of them. The sample includes fewer than 20,000 clones, 75% to 90% seen only once; the top ten take around 4%. Source: CD4+ or CD8+ T cells sorted from blood, taken in a trial of the OX40 agonist ivuxolimab. Receptors were obtained from an adult with an advanced solid tumor such as melanoma, head and neck, liver or kidney cancer.

The genes are TRBV18 and TRBJ2-5; possibly TRBD1 for D (6 bases). Germline V lookup: CDR1 KGHSH, CDR2 LQKENI. The CDR3 sequence is 13 residues long. Trimming removed 3 bases from V and 5 bases from J, with 10 bases in between. CDR3 residues: CASSPQGIETQYF. CDR3 sequence (DNA): TGTGCCAGCTCACCGCAGGGGATTGAGACCCAGTACTTC.

This chain joins TRBV6-5 and TRBJ2-7; 7 bases map to TRBD1. J was trimmed by 4 bases and V by 2 bases; bases with no gene match: 2. Germline CDR1 and CDR2: MNHEY and SVGAGI. The CDR3 extends over 13 amino acids. The CDR3 DNA reads TGTGCCAGCAGTTACGACAGGGAGTACGAGCAGTACTTC. Its translation is CASSYDREYEQYF.

The chain uses TRBV7-9 and TRBJ1-2; unclear D gene. The CDR3 totals 14 residues. V lost 3 bases to trimming and J lost 3 bases, with 11 bases between them. Looked up from germline, CDR1 is SEHNR and CDR2 is FQNEAQ (reference sequence). The CDR3 nucleotides read TGTGCCAGCAGCTTGGACGGAACCTACTATGGCTACACCTTC. Residues: CASSLDGTYYGYTF.

V is TRBV13 and J is TRBJ1-3, with a possible D match to TRBD1 (6 bases). Germline loops: CDR1 PRHDT, CDR2 FYEKMQ (reference sequence). This CDR3 has 16 residues. Deletions cut 5 bases from V and 0 bases from J, with 14 bases between. CDR3 sequence reads: CASSPPPGASGNTIYF. CDR3 coding DNA: TGTGCCAGCAGCCCCCCGCCGGGGGCCTCTGGAAACACCATATATTTT. Variable domain in full (rest from reference TRBV13 and TRBJ1-3): AAGVIQSPRHLIKEKRETATLKCYPIPRHDTVYWYQQGPGQDPQFLISFYEKMQSDKGSIPDRFSAQQFSDYHSELNMSSLELGDSALYFCASSPPPGASGNTIYFGEGSWLTVV.

The chain couples TRBV18 to TRBJ1-1; the match to TRBD1 covers 10 bases. This CDR3 has 14 amino acids. The germline CDR1 and CDR2 sequences are KGHSH and LQKENI. Trimming took 5 bases from V and 2 from J; bases not matched to a gene: 2. CDR3 DNA: TGTGCCAGCTCAGAGACAGGGGGCAACACTGAAGCTTTCTTT. Residues: CASSETGGNTEAFF.

The rearrangement links TRBV7-6 to TRBJ1-1; D call uncertain. The CDR3 is 12 residues long. V lost 2 bases and J 7 bases, leaving 8 bases between the germline ends. CDR1 and CDR2 from the germline V gene are SGHVS and FNYEAQ. This CDR3 reads CASSLNGIEAFF. CDR3 nucleotides: TGTGCCAGCAGCTTAAACGGAATTGAAGCTTTCTTT.

This CDR3 reads CASSYSAGTGNTIYF. CDR3 DNA: TGTGCCAGCAGTTACTCCGCGGGTACTGGAAACACCATATATTTT. The rearrangement joins TRBV6-5 to TRBJ1-3; D not certain. V was clipped by 0 bases and J by 2 bases, with 8 bases between them. The length of the CDR3 is 15 residues. Looked up from germline, CDR1 is MNHEY and CDR2 is SVGAGI.

CDR3 sequence: CASSSGVQPQHF. The CDR3 nucleotides read TGTGCCAGCAGCTCCGGGGTTCAGCCCCAGCATTTT. This chain uses TRBV5-8 with TRBJ1-5; D unclear. This CDR3 has 12 amino acids. Germline V CDR1 and CDR2: SGHTS, YDEGEE. V was trimmed by 3 bases and J by 6 bases, leaving 7 bases between them.

This chain connects TRBV10-2 to TRBJ2-7; TRBD1 matches at 12 bases. The CDR3 is 15 residues long. V shed 6 bases, J shed 5 bases, and the junction held 8 bases outside the gene matches. The germline V gene encodes CDR1 WSHSY and CDR2 SAAADI. The CDR3 here is CASRDPGTGGDEQYF. The CDR3 nucleotides are TGCGCCAGCAGGGATCCCGGGACAGGGGGCGACGAGCAGTACTTC.

The V gene is TRBV7-9, the J gene TRBJ1-2; TRBD1 matches 9 bases. The junction had 10 bases not matched to a gene; V was cut back by 7 bases and J by 4 bases. CDR1 and CDR2 (germline): SEHNR, FQNEAQ (reference sequence). The CDR3 is 15 residues long. CDR3: CASTADRGGVYGYTF. The CDR3, as DNA: TGTGCCAGCACCGCCGACAGGGGGGGGGTCTATGGCTACACCTTC. Based on the CDR3 plus reference TRBV7-9 and TRBJ1-2, the full variable domain is DTGVSQNPRHKITKRGQNVTFRCDPISEHNRLYWYRQTLGQGPEFLTYFQNEAQLEKSRLLSDRFSAERPKGSFSTLEIQRTEQGDSAMYLCASTADRGGVYGYTFGSGTRLTVV.